This T cell receptor beta chain emerged from a study of shared clonotypes between healthy human individuals. Germline CDR1 and CDR2: SNHLY and FYNNEI. V dropped 8 bases and J dropped 0; count of bases not matched to a gene: 7. The CDR3 extends over 17 amino acids. Repertoires were generated with immunoSEQ multiplex PCR, while TCRdb's copy carries only in-frame clones and drops some. The sample shows 450,000 to 500,000 clones, 81% of them seen only once. Study donors comprised healthy, HIV-negative adults devoid of recent acute infection or vaccination. The sequenced material came from PBMCs. This chain uses TRBV2 with TRBJ2-2; TRBD2 aligns across 12 bases. This clonotype was sampled from a woman aged 40-49 years in good health. Some clones in this sample may be carry-over from other donors' samples. The CDR3 region is CASGRGLAGPNTGELFF. Here the CDR3 DNA reads TGTGCCAGCGGACGGGGACTAGCGGGCCCGAACACCGGGGAGCTGTTTTTT.